This entry features one T cell receptor beta chain sequence. Trimming took 8 bases from V and 5 from J, leaving 19 bases between them. CDR1 is SEHNR and CDR2 is FQNEAQ in the germline V gene (reference sequence). The CDR3 spans 14 residues. The data stem from a study of blood T cell repertoires in COVID-19. Study overall: Samples of COVID-19 (acute and convalescent) were obtained from the United States, Italy and Spain. Sources were T cells, B-cell-depleted T cells, or PBMCs; the material itself was cDNA or gDNA.

Authors' processing steps: Estimation of nucleated cell counts was performed using reference gene primer amplification. TCRdb's copy holds only in-frame clones and misses some; the assay was immunoSEQ multiplex PCR. The V and J calls and clone size come from that table; D and trimming were worked out from the DNA. This table has more than 150,000 clones, roughly 80% appearing once. The chain recombines TRBV7-9 with TRBJ2-7; D might be TRBD1 (6 bases). The source of this sequence is a human donor in a cohort sampled during active COVID-19. Source material: peripheral blood. The CDR3 bases are TGTGCCAGCCGAGGAGGACAGATGGTTGACGAGCAGTACTTC. Protein sequence: CASRGGQMVDEQYF.